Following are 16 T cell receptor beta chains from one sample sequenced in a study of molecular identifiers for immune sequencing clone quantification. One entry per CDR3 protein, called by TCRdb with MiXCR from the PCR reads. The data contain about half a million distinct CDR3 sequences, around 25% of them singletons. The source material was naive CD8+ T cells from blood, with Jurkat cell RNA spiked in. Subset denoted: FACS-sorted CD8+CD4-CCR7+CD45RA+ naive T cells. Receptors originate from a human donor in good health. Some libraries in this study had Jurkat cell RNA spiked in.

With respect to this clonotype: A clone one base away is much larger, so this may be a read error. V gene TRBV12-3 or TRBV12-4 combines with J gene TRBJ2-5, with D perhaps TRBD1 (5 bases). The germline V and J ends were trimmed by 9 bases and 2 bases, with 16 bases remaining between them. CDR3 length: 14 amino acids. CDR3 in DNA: TGTGCCAGTAGTGTCTTAGGGGATCAAGAGACCCAGTACTTC. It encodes CASSVLGDQETQYF.

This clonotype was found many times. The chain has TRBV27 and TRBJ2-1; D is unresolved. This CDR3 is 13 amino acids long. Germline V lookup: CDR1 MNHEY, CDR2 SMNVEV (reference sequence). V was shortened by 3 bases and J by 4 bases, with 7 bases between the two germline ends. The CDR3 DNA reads TGTGCCAGCAGTTTGGATCAGTACAATGAGCAGTTCTTC. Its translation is CASSLDQYNEQFF.

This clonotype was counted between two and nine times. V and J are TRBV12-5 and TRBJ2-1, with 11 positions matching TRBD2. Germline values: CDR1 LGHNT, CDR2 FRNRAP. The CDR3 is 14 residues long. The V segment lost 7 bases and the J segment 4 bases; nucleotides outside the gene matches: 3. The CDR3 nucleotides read TGTGCTAGTGTGACTAGCGGGGCTTACAATGAGCAGTTCTTC. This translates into CASVTSGAYNEQFF.

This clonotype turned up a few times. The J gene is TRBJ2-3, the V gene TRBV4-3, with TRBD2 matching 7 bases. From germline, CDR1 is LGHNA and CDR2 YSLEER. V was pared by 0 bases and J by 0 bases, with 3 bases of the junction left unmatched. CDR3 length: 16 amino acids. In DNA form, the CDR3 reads TGCGCCAGCAGCCAAGATCGCGGGGGTAGCACAGATACGCAGTATTTT. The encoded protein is CASSQDRGGSTDTQYF.

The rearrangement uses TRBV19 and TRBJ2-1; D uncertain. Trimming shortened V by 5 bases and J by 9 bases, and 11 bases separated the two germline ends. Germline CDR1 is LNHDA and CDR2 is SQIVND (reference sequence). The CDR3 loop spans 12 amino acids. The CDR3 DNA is TGTGCCAGTAGTTTTGGTCCGGGTGAGCAGTTCTTC. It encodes CASSFGPGEQFF.

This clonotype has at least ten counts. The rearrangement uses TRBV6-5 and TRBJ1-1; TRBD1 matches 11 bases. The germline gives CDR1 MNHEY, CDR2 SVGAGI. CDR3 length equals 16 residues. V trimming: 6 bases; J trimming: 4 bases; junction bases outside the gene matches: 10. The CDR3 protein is CASRTGQGARSTEAFF. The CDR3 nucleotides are TGTGCCAGCAGAACTGGACAGGGGGCAAGGAGCACTGAAGCTTTCTTT.

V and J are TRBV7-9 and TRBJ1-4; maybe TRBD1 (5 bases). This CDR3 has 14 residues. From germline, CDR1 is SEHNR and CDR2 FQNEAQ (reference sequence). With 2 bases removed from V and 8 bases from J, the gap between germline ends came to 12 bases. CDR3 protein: CASSLTLGQEKLFF. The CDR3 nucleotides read TGTGCCAGCAGCTTAACTCTGGGGCAAGAAAAACTGTTTTTT.

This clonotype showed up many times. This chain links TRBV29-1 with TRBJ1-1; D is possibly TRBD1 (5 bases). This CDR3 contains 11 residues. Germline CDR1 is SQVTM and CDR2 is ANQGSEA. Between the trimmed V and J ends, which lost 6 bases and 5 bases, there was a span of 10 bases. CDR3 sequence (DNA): TGCAGCGTCCGATGGGGGACTGAAGCTTTCTTT. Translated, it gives CSVRWGTEAFF.

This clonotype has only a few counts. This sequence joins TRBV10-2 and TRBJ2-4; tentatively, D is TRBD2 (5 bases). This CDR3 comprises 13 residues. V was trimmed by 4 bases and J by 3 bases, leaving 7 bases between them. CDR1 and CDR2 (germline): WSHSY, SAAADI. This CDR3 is CASSGGGKNIQYF. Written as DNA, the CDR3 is TGCGCCAGCAGTGGAGGAGGCAAAAACATTCAGTACTTC.

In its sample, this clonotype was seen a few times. The CDR3 DNA is TGCGCCAGCAGCCAAGGACGGACAGGGCCGGGAGCTGAAGCTTTCTTT. Amino acids: CASSQGRTGPGAEAFF. The chain is built from TRBV4-3 and TRBJ1-1; the match to TRBD1 covers 8 bases. Germline V gene lookup returns CDR1 LGHNA and CDR2 YSLEER. The length of the CDR3 is 16 residues. J lost 6 bases, V lost 1 base, and 10 bases had no gene match.

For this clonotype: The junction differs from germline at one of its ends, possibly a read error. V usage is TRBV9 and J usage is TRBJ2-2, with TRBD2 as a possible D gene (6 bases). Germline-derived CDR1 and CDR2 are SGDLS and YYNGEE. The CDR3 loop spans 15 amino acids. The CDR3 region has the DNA TGTGCCAGCAGCGTAGCAGGGCTGAACACCGGGGGGCTGTTTTTT. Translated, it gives CASSVAGLNTGGLFF.

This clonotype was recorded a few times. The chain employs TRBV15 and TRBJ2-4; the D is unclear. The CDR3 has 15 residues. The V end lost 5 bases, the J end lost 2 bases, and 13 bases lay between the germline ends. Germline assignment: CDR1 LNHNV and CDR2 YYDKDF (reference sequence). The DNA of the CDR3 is TGTGCCACCAGCGGAAGAGACGGATCCAAAAACATTCAGTACTTC. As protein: CATSGRDGSKNIQYF.

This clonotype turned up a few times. CDR3 sequence: CASSYSVLVLTDTQYF. CDR3 coding DNA: TGTGCCAGCAGTTACTCGGTTTTGGTGTTAACAGATACGCAGTATTTT. J is TRBJ2-3 and V is TRBV6-5; D remains ambiguous. V gave up 0 bases and J gave up 3 bases, with 13 bases separating them. There are 16 residues in the CDR3. Germline-derived CDR1 and CDR2 are MNHEY and SVGAGI.

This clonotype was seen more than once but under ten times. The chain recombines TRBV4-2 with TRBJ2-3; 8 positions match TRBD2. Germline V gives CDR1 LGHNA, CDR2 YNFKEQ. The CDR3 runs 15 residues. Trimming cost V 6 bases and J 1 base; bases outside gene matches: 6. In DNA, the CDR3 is TGTGCCAGCAGGGCCAGAGCGGGAGGCACAGATACGCAGTATTTT. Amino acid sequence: CASRARAGGTDTQYF.

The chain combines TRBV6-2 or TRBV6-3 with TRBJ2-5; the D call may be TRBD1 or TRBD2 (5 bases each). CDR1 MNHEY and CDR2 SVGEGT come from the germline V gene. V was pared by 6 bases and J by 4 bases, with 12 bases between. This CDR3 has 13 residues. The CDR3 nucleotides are TGTGCCAGCAGCGAGGGACGGCGAGAGACCCAGTACTTC. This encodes CASSEGRRETQYF.

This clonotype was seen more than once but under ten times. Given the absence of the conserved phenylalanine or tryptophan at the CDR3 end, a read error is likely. The CDR3 protein is CASRLDTEAFS. In DNA, the CDR3 is TGTGCCAGCAGACTCGACACTGAAGCTTTCTCT. The J gene is TRBJ1-1, the V gene TRBV13; D gene unclear. V was trimmed by 6 bases and J by 3 bases, leaving 5 bases between them. The germline CDR1 and CDR2 sequences are PRHDT and FYEKMQ (reference sequence). This CDR3 has 11 residues.